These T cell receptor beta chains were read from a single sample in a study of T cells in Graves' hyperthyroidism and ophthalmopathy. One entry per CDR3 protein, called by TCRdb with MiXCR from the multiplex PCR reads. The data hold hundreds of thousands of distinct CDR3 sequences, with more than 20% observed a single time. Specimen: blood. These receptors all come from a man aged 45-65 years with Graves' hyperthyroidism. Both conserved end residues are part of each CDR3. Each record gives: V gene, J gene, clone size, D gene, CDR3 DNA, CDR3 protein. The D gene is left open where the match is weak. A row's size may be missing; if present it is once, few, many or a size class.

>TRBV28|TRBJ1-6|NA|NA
TGTGCCAGCAGTTTGTGGGGGTCATTCTATAATTCACCCCTCCACTTT
CASSLWGSFYNSPLHF
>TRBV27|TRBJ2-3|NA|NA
TGTGCCAGCAGTGCCTCGGGGGGCACAGATACGCAGTATTTT
CASSASGGTDTQYF
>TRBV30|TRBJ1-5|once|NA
TGTGCCTTCGGAAGGGGTAGCAATCAGCCCCAGCATTTT
CAFGRGSNQPQHF
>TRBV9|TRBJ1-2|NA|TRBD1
TGTGCCAGCGGGGGACAGACTTATGGCTACACCTTC
CASGGQTYGYTF
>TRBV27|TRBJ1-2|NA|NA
TGTGCCAGCAGTTTGGGGAGGAGCCCGAATCGCTATGGCTACACCTTC
CASSLGRSPNRYGYTF
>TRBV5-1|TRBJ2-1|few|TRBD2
TGCGCCAGCAGCCGGGGGGTACAGAACAATGAGCAGTTCTTC
CASSRGVQNNEQFF
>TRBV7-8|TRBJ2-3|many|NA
TGTGCCAGCAGCTTACGGAACAGCGCAGATACGCAGTATTTT
CASSLRNSADTQYF
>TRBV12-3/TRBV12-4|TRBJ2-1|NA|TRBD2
TGTGCCAGCAGTCCGGGGACTAGCGGGAGGGCCCTCAGGAGGAATGAGCAGTTCTTC
CASSPGTSGRALRRNEQFF
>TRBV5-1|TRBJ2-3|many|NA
TGCGCCAGCAGCTTGGCCGCGGTTCAGGGAGATACGCAGTATTTT
CASSLAAVQGDTQYF
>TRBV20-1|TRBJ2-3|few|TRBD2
TGCAGTGCTAGAGGGGTTACTAGCGGGAGGACAGATACGCAGTATTTT
CSARGVTSGRTDTQYF
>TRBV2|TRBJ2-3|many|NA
TGTGCCAGCAGCCGACAGGCATCTAGCACAGATACGCAGTATTTT
CASSRQASSTDTQYF
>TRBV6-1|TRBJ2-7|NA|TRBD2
TGTGCCAGCAGTGAGGCTAGCGGGAGTTTGGGCGAGCAGTACTTC
CASSEASGSLGEQYF
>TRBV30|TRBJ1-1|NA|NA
TGTGCCGTGGAGGACCTTTCCTACGGAGCTTTCTTT
CAVEDLSYGAFF
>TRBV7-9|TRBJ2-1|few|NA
TGTGCCAGCAGCGAATGGTCGGCGGAGGGAGGTGAGCAGTTCTTC
CASSEWSAEGGEQFF
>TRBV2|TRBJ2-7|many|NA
TGTGCCAGCAGTGTCCACTACGAGCAGTACTTC
CASSVHYEQYF
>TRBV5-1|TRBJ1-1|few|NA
TGCGCCAGCAGCTTGCTGGGGAGCCCCGAAGCTTTCTTT
CASSLLGSPEAFF
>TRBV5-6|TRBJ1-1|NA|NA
TGTGCCAGCAGCTTTATTACAGTACCAGAAGCTTTCTTT
CASSFITVPEAFF
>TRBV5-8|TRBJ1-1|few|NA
TGTGCCAGCAGCCGACTCAAAGACTCAAGCATGAACACTGAAGCTTTCTTT
CASSRLKDSSMNTEAFF
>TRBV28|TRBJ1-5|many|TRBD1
TGTGCCAGCACCCTCGGGACAGCGAATCAGCCCCAGCATTTT
CASTLGTANQPQHF
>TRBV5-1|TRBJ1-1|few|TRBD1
TGCGCCAGCAGCTTGGAGGGACAGGCCATTTTCACTGAAGCTTTCTTT
CASSLEGQAIFTEAFF
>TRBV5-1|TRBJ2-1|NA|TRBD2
TGCGCCAGCTCGGCGGGAGTAGACAATGAGCAGTTCTTC
CASSAGVDNEQFF
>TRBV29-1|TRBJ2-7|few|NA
TGCAGCGTTCGGACGATGGGGGGATACGAGCAGTACTTC
CSVRTMGGYEQYF
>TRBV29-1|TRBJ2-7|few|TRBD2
TGCAGCGTTGGATTCGGCGGGAGCGAGCAGTACTTC
CSVGFGGSEQYF
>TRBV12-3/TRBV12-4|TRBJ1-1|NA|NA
TGTGCCAGCAGTTCCCGGGGTCGGGACACTGAAGCTTTCTTT
CASSSRGRDTEAFF
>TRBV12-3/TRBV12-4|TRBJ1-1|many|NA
TGTGCCAGCAGTCCCGACAGTTCTGAAGCTTTCTTT
CASSPDSSEAFF
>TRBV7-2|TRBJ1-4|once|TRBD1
TGTGCCAGCAGCGCTCAGGGGGCGCAAGTTGAAAAACTGTTTTTT
CASSAQGAQVEKLFF
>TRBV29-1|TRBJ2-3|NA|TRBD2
TGCAGCGTGCAACCGGGACTAGCTGCAGATACGCAGTATTTT
CSVQPGLAADTQYF
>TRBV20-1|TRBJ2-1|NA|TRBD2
TGCAGTGCTAGCGCCTTAGCGGGAGCGGGTGAGCAGTTCTTC
CSASALAGAGEQFF
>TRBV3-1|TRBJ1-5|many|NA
TGTGCCAGCAGCCAAGGGGTTGAGCAGCCCCAGCATTTT
CASSQGVEQPQHF
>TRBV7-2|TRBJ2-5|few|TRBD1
TGTGCCAGCAGCTTAGCGTCTAGCAGGGGGCAGGAGACCCAGTACTTC
CASSLASSRGQETQYF
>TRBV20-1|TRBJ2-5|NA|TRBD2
TGCAGTGCTAGAGATATGGTAGCGGGAGTTTGGGAGACCCAGTACTTC
CSARDMVAGVWETQYF
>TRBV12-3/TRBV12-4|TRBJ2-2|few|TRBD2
TGTGCCAGCAGTCCGCAACTAGCGGGAGAGTCGGTTGCCGGGGAGCTGTTTTTT
CASSPQLAGESVAGELFF
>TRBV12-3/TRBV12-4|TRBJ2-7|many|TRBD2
TGTGCCAGCAGTTTACGCGGGAGGGCCCACGAGCAGTACTTC
CASSLRGRAHEQYF
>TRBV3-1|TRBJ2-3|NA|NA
TGTGCCAGCAGCCAAGATCTTGACGGGACGCAGTATTTT
CASSQDLDGTQYF
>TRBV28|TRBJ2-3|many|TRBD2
TGTGCCAGCATACCACCGGTGGCTAGCGGGAGGGCTAGCACAGATACGCAGTATTTT
CASIPPVASGRASTDTQYF
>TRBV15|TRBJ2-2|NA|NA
TGTGCCACCAGCATAAAGGGGACGGGCGGGGAGCTGTTTTTT
CATSIKGTGGELFF
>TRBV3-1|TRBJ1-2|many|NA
TGTGCCAGCAGCCAAGAGCACTATGGCTACACCTTC
CASSQEHYGYTF
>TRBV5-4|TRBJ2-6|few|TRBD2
TGTGCCAGCAGCTCGGGACTAGCGGGTTCCTCTGGGGCCAACGTCCTGACTTTC
CASSSGLAGSSGANVLTF
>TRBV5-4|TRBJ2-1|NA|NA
TGTGCCAGCAGGGAAAAAGGGGACCACTCCTACAATGAGCAGTTCTTC
CASREKGDHSYNEQFF
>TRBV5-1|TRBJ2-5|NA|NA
TGCGTCAGCAGCTTGGGGTCGGGGGCCGGGGAGACCCAGTACTTC
CVSSLGSGAGETQYF
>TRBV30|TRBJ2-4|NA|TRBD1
TGTGCCTGGAGGGGAGACAGGGCTAAGAACATTCAGTACTTC
CAWRGDRAKNIQYF
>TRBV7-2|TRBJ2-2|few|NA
TGTGCCAGCAGCTTAGGTTTCACCGGGGAGCTGTTTTTT
CASSLGFTGELFF
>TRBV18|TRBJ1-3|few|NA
TGTGCCAGCTCACCCGCCTCCCCTGGAAACACCATATATTTT
CASSPASPGNTIYF
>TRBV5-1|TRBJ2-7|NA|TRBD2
TGCGCCAGCAGCTTGGACCCAGCGGGAGGGATGCGGGACGAGCAGTACTTC
CASSLDPAGGMRDEQYF
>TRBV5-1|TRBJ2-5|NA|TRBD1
TGCGCCAGCAGCTTCGGACAGGGGGCCTTTGTAGAGACCCAGTACTTC
CASSFGQGAFVETQYF
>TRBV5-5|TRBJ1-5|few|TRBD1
TGTGCCAGCAGCACCGACAGGGGGAAGCAGCCCCAGCATTTT
CASSTDRGKQPQHF
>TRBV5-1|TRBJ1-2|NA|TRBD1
TGCGCCAGCAGCTTGGCCGTCAGGACAGGCTCTAATTATGGCTACACCTTC
CASSLAVRTGSNYGYTF
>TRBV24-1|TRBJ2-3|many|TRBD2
TGTGCCACCAGTGACGGGACTACCAGTACAGATACGCAGTATTTT
CATSDGTTSTDTQYF
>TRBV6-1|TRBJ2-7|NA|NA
TGTGCCAGCAGCGTAGGGAGGCAGCCCTACGAGCAGTACTTC
CASSVGRQPYEQYF
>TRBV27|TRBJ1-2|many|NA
TGTGCCAGCAGTCCACTCGACAGCCACCCGGGCTACACCTTC
CASSPLDSHPGYTF
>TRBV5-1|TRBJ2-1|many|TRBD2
TGCGCCAGCAGCTCGACTAGCGGGAGGGTCAATGAGCAGTTCTTC
CASSSTSGRVNEQFF
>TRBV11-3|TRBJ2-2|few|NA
TGTGCCAGCAGCCACTCCCCGAGGGCCGGGGAGCTGTTTTTT
CASSHSPRAGELFF
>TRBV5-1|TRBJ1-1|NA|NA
TGCGCCAGCAGCCCCGGACAGCGCGACGCTGAAGCTTTCTTT
CASSPGQRDAEAFF
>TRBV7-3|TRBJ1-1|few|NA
TGTGCCAGCAGCCGGACTTTGCGCACTGAAGCTTTCTTT
CASSRTLRTEAFF
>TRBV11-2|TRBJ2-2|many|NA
TGTGCCAGCAGCTTGACGCTAGGGGAGACCGGGGAGCTGTTTTTT
CASSLTLGETGELFF
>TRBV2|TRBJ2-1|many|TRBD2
TGTGCCAGCAGTGAAGGAGGGCTAGCGGGAGCAGGGTCCTACAATGAGCAGTTCTTC
CASSEGGLAGAGSYNEQFF
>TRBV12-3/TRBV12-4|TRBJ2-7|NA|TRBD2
TGTGCCAGCAGTATTAGCGGGGTAAACTACGAGCAGTACTTC
CASSISGVNYEQYF
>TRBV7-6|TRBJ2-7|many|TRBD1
TGTGCCAGCAGCTCGCACCGGGACAGGGGTTCCTACGAGCAGTACTTC
CASSSHRDRGSYEQYF
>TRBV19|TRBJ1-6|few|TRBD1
TGTGCCAGTTGGGGGGACAGCTATAATTCACCCCTCCACTTT
CASWGDSYNSPLHF
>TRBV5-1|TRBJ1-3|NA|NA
TGCGCCAGCAGCGGCTCTGGAAACACCATATATTTT
CASSGSGNTIYF